These 20 T cell receptor beta chains came from one sample sequenced in a study of shared clonotypes between healthy human individuals. Measured with immunoSEQ multiplex PCR; TCRdb has only the in-frame clones, and not every one. The table records about 2 million clones, roughly 96% of them present only once. Sequencing was performed on naive CD4+ T cells sorted from blood. Subset described: CD45RA+ positively selected. The source of these receptors is a man between 18 and 29 years old in good health.

The rearrangement joins TRBV5-4 to TRBJ1-1, with D possibly TRBD1 on 5 matching bases. Germline V lookup: CDR1 SGHNT, CDR2 YYREEE (reference sequence). With 1 base removed from V and 3 bases from J, the gap between germline ends came to 13 bases. The CDR3 runs 15 residues. CDR3 loop: CASSLTGGFYTEAFF. The CDR3 DNA sequence: TGTGCCAGCAGCTTGACAGGTGGGTTTTACACTGAAGCTTTCTTT. The full variable domain, in which reference TRBV5-4 and TRBJ1-1 provide the parts outside the CDR3, is ETGVTQSPTHLIKTRGQQVTLRCSSQSGHNTVSWYQQALGQGPQFIFQYYREEENGRGNFPPRFSGLQFPNYSSELNVNALELDDSALYLCASSLTGGFYTEAFFGQGTRLTVV.

V and J are TRBV6-5 and TRBJ2-5; D is unresolved. The germline V gene encodes CDR1 MNHEY and CDR2 SVGAGI. V was shortened by 0 bases and J by 5 bases, with 10 bases between the two germline ends. The CDR3 has 14 amino acids. The chain's CDR3 is CASSYSWFSETQYF. The CDR3 nucleotides are TGTGCCAGCAGTTACTCTTGGTTTTCGGAGACCCAGTACTTC.

The V gene is TRBV19, the J gene TRBJ1-5; the match to TRBD1 covers 8 bases. CDR3 length: 19 amino acids. V was pared by 7 bases and J by 0 bases, with 17 bases of the junction left unmatched. Germline V lookup: CDR1 LNHDA, CDR2 SQIVND (reference sequence). In nucleotides, the CDR3 is TGTGCCAGTAATGATCCGTGGACAGGGCGAGGATATAGCAATCAGCCCCAGCATTTT. Protein: CASNDPWTGRGYSNQPQHF.

The chain recombines TRBV6-6 with TRBJ2-7; a possible D gene is TRBD2 (6 bases). V was pared by 4 bases and J by 2 bases, with 15 bases between. The CDR3 is 15 amino acids. CDR1 and CDR2 from the germline V gene are MNHNY and SVGAGI (reference sequence). CDR3 protein: CASSSRLAATYEQYF. DNA for the CDR3: TGTGCCAGCAGTTCCCGATTAGCGGCTACCTACGAGCAGTACTTC.

The gene calls are TRBV5-1 and TRBJ2-3; TRBD2 aligns across 9 bases. The V gene's germline CDR1 is SGHRS and CDR2 YFSETQ. The CDR3 is 14 amino acids. J lost 5 bases, V lost 7 bases, and 8 bases had no gene match. Here the CDR3 reads CASCQRGVEDTQYF. CDR3 DNA: TGCGCCAGCTGCCAGCGGGGGGTGGAAGATACGCAGTATTTT.

In regard to this clone: Different DNA sequences within this sample yield the same CDR3. The chain employs TRBV12-5 and TRBJ1-1; D not certain. Between the trimmed V and J ends, which lost 1 base and 0 bases, there was a span of 3 bases. This CDR3 is 13 amino acids long. CDR1 LGHNT and CDR2 FRNRAP come from the germline V gene. CDR3 DNA sequence: TGTGCTAGTGGTTTGGGGGTGAACACTGAAGCTTTCTTT. Protein product: CASGLGVNTEAFF.

The chain uses TRBV11-2 and TRBJ2-5; the D gene is possibly TRBD1 (6 bases). V lost 1 base to trimming and J lost 2 bases, with 11 bases between them. Germline CDR1 SGHAT, CDR2 FQNNGV. The CDR3 extends over 15 amino acids. In nucleotides, the CDR3 is TGTGCCAGCAGCTTAGTCGGACAGTTACAAGAGACCCAGTACTTC. It encodes CASSLVGQLQETQYF.

J is TRBJ1-3 and V is TRBV30; the D is unclear. Trimming shortened V by 2 bases and J by 0 bases, and 5 bases separated the two germline ends. Germline-derived CDR1 and CDR2 are GTSNPN and SVGIG (reference sequence). This CDR3 is built from 13 residues. This CDR3 reads CAWSQDSGNTIYF. The CDR3, as DNA: TGTGCCTGGAGTCAGGACTCTGGAAACACCATATATTTT.

This sequence joins TRBV6-1 and TRBJ2-3, with 7 bases lining up with TRBD2. V dropped 4 bases and J dropped 2; count of bases not matched to a gene: 3. The CDR3 is made up of 14 amino acids. The germline V gene encodes CDR1 MNHNS and CDR2 SASEGT. The CDR3 here is CASSGAGVTDTQYF. DNA for the CDR3: TGTGCCAGCAGTGGTGCGGGGGTCACAGATACGCAGTATTTT.

For this clone: The same CDR3 also results from other DNA sequences found in this sample. In DNA form, the CDR3 reads TGTGCCAGCAGCAGGGACAGGGACTCACCCCTCCACTTT. Its translation is CASSRDRDSPLHF. This rearrangement joins TRBV2 to TRBJ1-6, with 9 bases that match TRBD1. The CDR3 spans 13 residues. Germline CDR1 and CDR2: SNHLY and FYNNEI. Unmatched junction bases numbered 4, after V lost 6 bases and J lost 10 bases. Combining the CDR3 with reference TRBV2 and TRBJ1-6 gives the whole variable domain EPEVTQTPSHQVTQMGQEVILRCVPISNHLYFYWYRQILGQKVEFLVSFYNNEISEKSEIFDDQFSVERPDGSNFTLKIRSTKLEDSAMYFCASSRDRDSPLHFGNGTRLTVT.

CDR3 bases: TGTGCCAGCAGCGCCGGACATAGGGAGCAGTACTTC. Its protein product is CASSAGHREQYF. This chain joins TRBV9 and TRBJ2-7, with D tentatively TRBD1 (5 bases). There are 12 residues in the CDR3. Deletions cut 3 bases from V and 7 bases from J, with 11 bases between. Germline CDR1 is SGDLS and CDR2 is YYNGEE.

The rearrangement links TRBV27 to TRBJ2-1, with 15 positions matching TRBD2. Per the germline V gene, CDR1 is MNHEY and CDR2 is SMNVEV (reference sequence). V lost 3 bases and J lost 7; bases outside the gene matches: 7. CDR3 size: 17 residues. CDR3 nucleotide sequence: TGTGCCAGCAGTTTTCACCGGACTAGCGGGAGGGTTAATGAGCAGTTCTTC. Protein product: CASSFHRTSGRVNEQFF.

V gene TRBV28 combines with J gene TRBJ2-1; 11 positions agree with TRBD2. The J segment lost 10 bases and the V segment lost 4 bases, leaving 9 bases of the junction unmatched. The CDR3 has 15 amino acids. CDR1 is MDHEN and CDR2 is SYDVKM in the germline V gene. The CDR3 DNA reads TGTGCCAGCAGTTCCGGGACTAGCGGCTTAAGAGAGCAGTTCTTC. As protein: CASSSGTSGLREQFF. The variable domain in full, completed from reference TRBV28 and TRBJ2-1, reads DVKVTQSSRYLVKRTGEKVFLECVQDMDHENMFWYRQDPGLGLRLIYFSYDVKMKEKGDIPEGYSVSREKKERFSLILESASTNQTSMYLCASSSGTSGLREQFFGPGTRLTVL.

J is TRBJ2-7 and V is TRBV10-3; D may be TRBD1 or TRBD2 (6 bases each). The CDR3 extends over 14 amino acids. Deletions cut 6 bases from V and 9 bases from J, with 21 bases between. CDR1 and CDR2 (germline): ENHRY, SYGVKD. The DNA for the CDR3 is TGTGCCATCAGCCCTGAGGGGGGATCCGATAGGCAGTACTTC. Protein sequence: CAISPEGGSDRQYF.

The chain joins TRBV7-9 to TRBJ1-2; D is unresolved. The germline V gene has CDR1 SEHNR and CDR2 FQNEAQ (reference sequence). The CDR3 contains 13 residues. Trimming pared 3 bases from V and 0 bases from J, leaving 5 bases between. The CDR3 is CASSFGANYGYTF. The CDR3 DNA reads TGTGCCAGCAGCTTTGGGGCTAACTATGGCTACACCTTC.

This rearrangement joins TRBV6-5 to TRBJ2-7; 8 bases are shared with TRBD1. The germline V gene has CDR1 MNHEY and CDR2 SVGAGI. This CDR3 spans 15 amino acids. J gave up 0 bases and V 1 base, and 2 bases lay outside the gene matches. CDR3 sequence: CASSYFTGGSYEQYF. DNA of the CDR3: TGTGCCAGCAGTTACTTTACAGGGGGCTCCTACGAGCAGTACTTC.

V gene TRBV5-1 combines with J gene TRBJ2-6, with D possibly being TRBD2 (6 bases). The CDR3 length is 16 residues. Germline V CDR1 and CDR2: SGHRS, YFSETQ. V dropped 2 bases and J dropped 4 bases, with 13 bases sitting between them. CDR3 in amino acids: CASSLGDSGGANVLTF. The CDR3 DNA follows: TGCGCCAGCAGCTTAGGGGACTCGGGAGGGGCCAACGTCCTGACTTTC.

This chain uses TRBV28 with TRBJ2-3; D unclear. This CDR3 contains 13 residues. Germline lookup yields CDR1 MDHEN and CDR2 SYDVKM. The germline V and J ends were trimmed by 5 bases and 2 bases, with 8 bases remaining between them. The DNA for the CDR3 is TGTGCCAGCAGTCCCTGGGTCACAGATACGCAGTATTTT. Translation: CASSPWVTDTQYF.

Comments on this clone: Other DNA sequences from this sample encode an identical CDR3 as well. This chain links TRBV18 with TRBJ2-7; D is unresolved. Between the trimmed V and J ends, which lost 3 bases and 1 base, there was a span of 7 bases. This CDR3 spans 13 amino acids. CDR1 KGHSH and CDR2 LQKENI come from the germline V gene. This CDR3 is CASSPGGSYEQYF. CDR3 nucleotide sequence: TGTGCCAGCTCACCCGGTGGGTCCTACGAGCAGTACTTC.

This chain joins TRBV2 and TRBJ1-4; perhaps TRBD1 as D (6 bases). The CDR3 consists of 15 residues. The germline gives CDR1 SNHLY, CDR2 FYNNEI. Trimming stripped 2 bases from V and 6 bases from J, with 13 bases between. CDR3 amino acids: CASSESQGNYEKLFF. As DNA, the CDR3 is TGTGCCAGCAGTGAATCACAGGGAAACTATGAAAAACTGTTTTTT.